One sample yielded the 24 T cell receptor beta chains listed below, sequenced in a study of CD8+CD57+ T cells in acquired aplastic anemia. Genomic DNA served as template for TCR beta VDJ and CDR3 profiling. TCRdb processed the reads anew with MiXCR; each CDR3 protein has one entry. The sample shows 270,000 or so distinct CDR3 sequences, 82% of them seen only once. CD8+CD57+ cell expansion, shown by flow cytometry, had occurred in the patients selected for sequencing. Sequencing used sorted CD4+, CD8+, or CD8+CD57+ T cells (not recorded which) from PBMCs. The receptors shown here come from a human donor with aplastic anemia.

This chain links TRBV7-8 with TRBJ2-1, with TRBD2 matching over 7 bases. CDR3 length: 14 amino acids. With 1 base clipped from V and 12 bases from J, the junction kept 9 bases outside the gene matches. CDR1 is SGHVS, CDR2 FQNEAQ, per germline. As DNA, the CDR3 is TGTGCCAGCAGCTTAGAGGGAGGGCTCGATACGCAGTTCTTC. Residues: CASSLEGGLDTQFF.

This clonotype appeared a single time. This chain connects TRBV19 to TRBJ2-1; the D gene is possibly TRBD2 (5 bases). V gave up 1 base and J gave up 15 bases, with 25 bases separating them. This CDR3 has 16 residues. Germline V gene lookup returns CDR1 LNHDA and CDR2 SQIVND (reference sequence). CDR3: CASSIGSGTDNDRLFF. The CDR3 DNA follows: TGTGCCAGTAGTATAGGGAGCGGAACCGACAATGATCGGTTGTTCTTC. The full variable domain, in which reference TRBV19 and TRBJ2-1 provide the parts outside the CDR3, is DGGITQSPKYLFRKEGQNVTLSCEQNLNHDAMYWYRQDPGQGLRLIYYSQIVNDFQKGDIAEGYSVSREKKESFPLTVTSAQKNPTAFYLCASSIGSGTDNDRLFFGPGTRLTVL.

This clonotype is a singleton in its sample. One junction end disagrees with the germline gene, perhaps due to a read error. CDR3 DNA sequence: TGTGCCAGCAGCTCAGCAGTTACGCAGAACACTGAAGCATTCTTT. It codes for CASSSAVTQNTEAFF. The V gene is TRBV7-9, the J gene TRBJ1-1; D call uncertain. The length of the CDR3 is 15 residues. Germline V gene sequence: CDR1 SEHNR, CDR2 FQNEAQ (reference sequence).

The chain couples TRBV19 to TRBJ1-1; the D gene is possibly TRBD1 (5 bases). Trimming cost V 0 bases and J 14 bases, with 22 bases left between them. In germline, CDR1 is LNHDA, CDR2 SQIVND (reference sequence). The CDR3 totals 15 residues. The CDR3 DNA reads as TGTGCCAGTAGTATAGATCGCGCAGGGTACACTGAGCAGTTCTTT. Its translation: CASSIDRAGYTEQFF.

The V and J genes are TRBV7-8 and TRBJ2-7; possible D gene TRBD1, 6 bases. The germline V gene encodes CDR1 SGHVS and CDR2 FQNEAQ. CDR3 length: 18 amino acids. V lost 3 bases, J lost 1 base, and 22 bases lay in between. In DNA, the CDR3 is TGTGCCAGCAGCTTTCATCCAGACGGGACATACGTTTCCTACGAGCAGTACGTC. Translated: CASSFHPDGTYVSYEQYV.

The rearrangement joins TRBV2 to TRBJ2-5; D might be TRBD1 (5 bases). Germline assignment: CDR1 SNHLY and CDR2 FYNNEI. Between the trimmed V and J ends, which lost 0 bases and 5 bases, there was a span of 13 bases. This CDR3 is 15 amino acids long. The CDR3 bases are TGTGCCAGCAGTGAAGCGGGGCCCCGTGTTGAGACCCAGTACTTC. This gives the protein CASSEAGPRVETQYF.

This sequence joins TRBV7-3 and TRBJ2-3; the D is unclear. Germline V gene sequence: CDR1 SGHTA, CDR2 FQGTGA. V lost 2 bases, J lost 12 bases, and 18 bases lay in between. The CDR3 consists of 14 residues. In DNA, the CDR3 is TGTGCCAGCAGCTTAGCGGAAGGTCGCTACAACCAGTATTTT. It is translated as CASSLAEGRYNQYF.

The chain uses TRBV20-1 and TRBJ2-2, with 10 bases that match TRBD1. J gave up 7 bases and V 7 bases, and 6 bases lay outside the gene matches. This CDR3 has 13 residues. CDR1 and CDR2 (germline): DFQATT, SNEGSKA (reference sequence). Here the CDR3 reads CSGRQGASGELFF. In DNA form, the CDR3 reads TGCAGTGGCCGACAGGGGGCGAGCGGGGAGCTGTTTTTT.

To note about this clonotype: The junction and the germline gene differ at one end; a read error may be behind it. The chain combines TRBV4-2 with TRBJ2-6, with 7 bases aligning to TRBD2. The CDR3 is made up of 16 amino acids. The germline V gene encodes CDR1 LGHNA and CDR2 YNFKEQ. CDR3 nucleotide sequence: TGTGCCAGCAGCCAATATGGGGGGGGGTTGTTCAACGTCCTGATCTTC. Amino acid sequence: CASSQYGGGLFNVLIF.

J is TRBJ2-1 and V is TRBV5-4, with a tentative D call TRBD2 (5 bases). The germline CDR1 and CDR2 sequences are SGHNT and YYREEE (reference sequence). V was clipped by 2 bases and J by 8 bases, with 11 bases between them. The CDR3 has 13 residues. CDR3 in amino acids: CASSFGESHEQFF. DNA for the CDR3: TGTGCCAGCAGCTTTGGGGAGAGCCATGAGCAGTTCTTC.

This clonotype was observed a single time. The rearrangement uses TRBV15 and TRBJ2-7; D remains ambiguous. Trimming pared 8 bases from V and 2 bases from J, leaving 16 bases between. Germline loops: CDR1 LNHNV, CDR2 YYDKDF (reference sequence). The CDR3 is made up of 14 amino acids. The CDR3 DNA reads TGTGCCACCCGCGGCAGAGGCCTGGCCTACGAGCAGTACGTC. It yields the protein CATRGRGLAYEQYV.

This clonotype was counted between two and nine times. V gene TRBV9 combines with J gene TRBJ2-7, with D possibly being TRBD1 (5 bases). The V end lost 4 bases, the J end lost 1 base, and 24 bases lay between the germline ends. The CDR3 is 18 residues long. Germline V CDR1 and CDR2: SGDLS, YYNGEE. The CDR3, as DNA: TGTGCCAGCAGCTTTCAGCCAGATACGACAGCCCTTTCCTACGAGCAGTACGTC. Translated, it gives CASSFQPDTTALSYEQYV.

As regards this clonotype: The CDR3 carries no conserved terminal phenylalanine or tryptophan, so it likely arises from a read error. No DNA is shown, since the ends of the CDR3 on it are uncertain; the CDR3 is the one TCRdb lists. V is TRBV28 and J is TRBJ2-7; TRBD1 reflects the table's D call only, with no check against the DNA. The CDR3 length is 16 residues, termini included. From germline, CDR1 is MDHEN and CDR2 SYDVKM. CDR3 region: CASTKTGDGYTFGSGT.

Comments on this clonotype: At one end the junction does not follow the germline gene, possibly because of a read error. V is TRBV7-6 and J is TRBJ2-3; 7 bases line up with TRBD2. Germline assignment: CDR1 SGHVS and CDR2 FNYEAQ. CDR3 size: 14 residues. This CDR3 reads CASTLGRVPSRANF. The DNA for the CDR3 is TGTGCCAGCACCCTAGGGAGGGTCCCCTCTAGGGCCAATTTT.

The V call is TRBV7-3, the J call TRBJ1-6, with D possibly matching TRBD1 (5 bases). The germline V and J ends were trimmed by 8 bases and 15 bases, with 29 bases remaining between them. The CDR3 loop spans 16 amino acids. The germline CDR1 and CDR2 sequences are SGHTA and FQGTGA. CDR3 residues: CASSADSAAYNPRLHF. The CDR3 coding sequence is TGTGCCAGCTCAGCAGACAGCGCCGCCTATAATCCCCGCCTCCACTTT. The whole variable domain, remainder taken from reference TRBV7-3 and TRBJ1-6, is GAGVSQTPSNKVTEKGKYVELRCDPISGHTALYWYRQSLGQGPEFLIYFQGTGAADDSGLPNDRFFAVRPEGSVSTLKIQRTERGDSAVYLCASSADSAAYNPRLHFGNGTRLTVT.

This clonotype was observed a single time. The junction does not match germline at one end; this may be a read error. This chain links TRBV2 with TRBJ1-5, with D unclear. CDR3 length: 15 residues. Germline V CDR1 and CDR2: SNHLY, FYNNEI. CDR3 coding DNA: TGTGCCAGCAGCGTAGAGGTCTTGAGAACTGAGCCTTTCTATTTT. It specifies CASSVEVLRTEPFYF.

The table lists this clonotype with a count of one. The CDR3 end shows no conserved phenylalanine or tryptophan, and so a read error is likely. No DNA is shown, since the ends of the CDR3 on it are uncertain; the CDR3 is the one TCRdb lists. The chain uses TRBV2 and TRBJ1-2; the table's TRBD1 call for D was not verified on the DNA. Looked up from germline, CDR1 is SNHLY and CDR2 is FYNNEI. The CDR3 length equals 16 residues, ends included. The chain's CDR3 is CASSERDRGLDYGFTD.

The V call is TRBV29-1, the J call TRBJ1-4, with D perhaps TRBD1 (5 bases). V was shortened by 3 bases and J by 3 bases, with 5 bases between the two germline ends. Germline V CDR1 and CDR2: SQVTM, ANQGSEA. This CDR3 contains 12 residues. The CDR3 reads CSVETANEKLFF. The CDR3 DNA sequence: TGCAGCGTTGAGACAGCTAATGAAAAACTGTTTTTT.

V usage is TRBV7-9 and J usage is TRBJ1-5, with D perhaps TRBD1 (6 bases). CDR1 is SEHNR and CDR2 is FQNEAQ in the germline V gene (reference sequence). The V end was cut by 3 bases, the J end by 14 bases, with 23 bases between. The CDR3 runs to 15 residues. CDR3 coding DNA: TGTGCCAGCAGCTTTCGAAGAAGCGGGGGGCGCGACGAGCATTTT. Its protein product is CASSFRRSGGRDEHF.

Worth noting for this clonotype: The junction and the germline gene differ at one end; a read error may be behind it. The genes are TRBV7-8 and TRBJ2-2; TRBD2 agrees at 7 bases. This CDR3 region has 14 residues. Germline V CDR1 and CDR2: SGHVS, FQNEAQ. The CDR3: CASSQTGGPDTKYF. The CDR3 region has the DNA TGTGCCAGCAGCCAAACGGGGGGTCCCGATACGAAGTATTTT.

The rearrangement joins TRBV7-9 to TRBJ1-2; D may be TRBD1 (5 bases). The germline V gene has CDR1 SEHNR and CDR2 FQNEAQ (reference sequence). Trimming pared 3 bases from V and 10 bases from J, leaving 24 bases between. The CDR3 consists of 16 residues. CDR3 sequence: CASSLGEDGFISPYTF. In DNA form, the CDR3 reads TGTGCCAGCAGCTTGGGGGAGGACGGCTTTATATCACCCTACACCTTC.

In this sample, this clonotype turned up once. The V gene is TRBV11-1, the J gene TRBJ2-1, with unresolved D. Per germline, CDR1 SGHAT and CDR2 FQDESV (reference sequence). Trimming pared 5 bases from V and 5 bases from J, leaving 13 bases between. There are 14 residues in the CDR3. CDR3 DNA sequence: TGTGCCAGCAGCGTAGGGTCAGATAACAATGAGCAGTTCTTC. It specifies CASSVGSDNNEQFF.

The chain carries TRBV11-3 and TRBJ2-4; 7 bases align to TRBD1. In germline, CDR1 is SGHNT, CDR2 YENEEA. Trimming removed 8 bases from V and 11 bases from J; junction bases left unmatched: 9. The CDR3 runs to 12 residues. The CDR3 region has the DNA TGTGCCAGCGGATTAGCTGGGACAGTTCAGTACTTC. Translating gives CASGLAGTVQYF. The entire variable domain, with the rest obtained from reference TRBV11-3 and TRBJ2-4, is as follows: EAGVVQSPRYKIIEKKQPVAFWCNPISGHNTLYWYLQNLGQGPELLIRYENEEAVDDSQLPKDRFSAERLKGVDSTLKIQPAELGDSAVYLCASGLAGTVQYFGAGTRLSVL.

The V and J genes are TRBV2 and TRBJ2-5, with a possible D match to TRBD2 (5 bases). The J call may be in error: the DNA end matches TRBJ2-3 better. CDR1 SNHLY and CDR2 FYNNEI come from the germline V gene. This CDR3 is built from 14 residues. This chain's CDR3 is CATSGAYKQETQYF. The CDR3 nucleotides read TGTGCCACCAGCGGAGCCTACAAGCAAGAGACCCAGTATTTT.